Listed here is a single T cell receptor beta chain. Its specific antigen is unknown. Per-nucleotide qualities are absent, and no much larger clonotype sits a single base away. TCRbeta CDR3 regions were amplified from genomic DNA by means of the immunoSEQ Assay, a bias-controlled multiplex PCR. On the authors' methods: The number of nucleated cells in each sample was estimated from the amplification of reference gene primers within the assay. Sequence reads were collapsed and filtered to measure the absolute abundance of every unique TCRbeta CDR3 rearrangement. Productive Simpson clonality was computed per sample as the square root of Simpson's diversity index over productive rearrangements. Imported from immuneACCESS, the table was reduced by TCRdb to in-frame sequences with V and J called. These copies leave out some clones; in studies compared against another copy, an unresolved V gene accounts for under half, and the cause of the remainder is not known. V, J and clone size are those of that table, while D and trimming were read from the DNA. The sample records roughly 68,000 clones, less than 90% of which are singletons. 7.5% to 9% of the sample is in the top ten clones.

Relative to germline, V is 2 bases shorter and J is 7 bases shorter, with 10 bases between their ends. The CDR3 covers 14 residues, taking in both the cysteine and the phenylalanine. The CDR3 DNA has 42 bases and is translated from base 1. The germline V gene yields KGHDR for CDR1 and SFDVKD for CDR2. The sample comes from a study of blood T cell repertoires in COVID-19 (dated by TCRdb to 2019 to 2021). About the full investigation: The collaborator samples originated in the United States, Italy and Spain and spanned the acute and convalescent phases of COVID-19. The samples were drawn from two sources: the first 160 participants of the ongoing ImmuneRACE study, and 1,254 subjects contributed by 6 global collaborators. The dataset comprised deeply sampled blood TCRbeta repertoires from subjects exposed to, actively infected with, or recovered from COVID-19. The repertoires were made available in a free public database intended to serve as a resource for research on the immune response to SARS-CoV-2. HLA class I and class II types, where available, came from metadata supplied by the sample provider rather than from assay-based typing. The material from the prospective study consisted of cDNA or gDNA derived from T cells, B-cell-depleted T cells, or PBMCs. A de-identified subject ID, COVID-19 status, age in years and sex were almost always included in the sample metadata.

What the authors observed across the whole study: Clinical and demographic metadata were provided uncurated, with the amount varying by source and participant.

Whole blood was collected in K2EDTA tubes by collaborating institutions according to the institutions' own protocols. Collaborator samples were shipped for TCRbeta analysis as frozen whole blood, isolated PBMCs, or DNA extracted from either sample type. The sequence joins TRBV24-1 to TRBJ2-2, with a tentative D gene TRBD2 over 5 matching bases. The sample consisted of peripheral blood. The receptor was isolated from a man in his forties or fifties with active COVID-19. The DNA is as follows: TGTGCCACCAGTGATTCCAACCGGGGCGGGGAGCTGTTTTTT. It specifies CATSDSNRGGELFF.